This T cell receptor beta chain appears in the sequencing data of a study of T-cell reconstitution after alpha-beta-depleted transplantation in children. The CDR3 is 16 residues long. V was trimmed by 0 bases and J by 0 bases, leaving 9 bases between them. Germline V lookup: CDR1 LGHNA, CDR2 YNFKEQ. This clonotype was observed a handful of times. As it was prepared, the TCRbeta library received unique molecular identifiers. In TCRdb, the PCR reads were re-called with MiXCR into one record per CDR3 protein. Here the sample spans 490,000 or so distinct CDR3 sequences, 12% being singletons. Here the sequenced sample was PBMCs from the stem cell graft donor, taken from the stem cell graft. The genes are TRBV4-2 and TRBJ2-1; D not resolved. The origin of this receptor is a human donor who donated a stem cell graft to a child with combined immunodeficiency. The CDR3 loop reads CASSQDGRSSYNEQFF. CDR3 bases: TGTGCCAGCAGCCAAGATGGCCGGAGCTCCTACAATGAGCAGTTCTTC.